The TCR beta chain described here comes from a study of blood T cell repertoires in COVID-19. Sequenced by immunoSEQ multiplex PCR; TCRdb stores in-frame clones only, minus some. The data hold some 30,000 clones, with about 90% observed a single time. CDR1 and CDR2 from the germline V gene are MNHEY and SVGAGI. Trimming took 7 bases from V and 2 from J, leaving 12 bases between them. CDR3 length: 13 residues. The sequenced material came from peripheral blood. This chain links TRBV6-5 with TRBJ2-7; D might be TRBD2 (5 bases). The sequence derives from a human donor in a cohort sampled during active COVID-19. The CDR3 here is CASIRRGTYEQYF. The CDR3 DNA reads TGTGCCAGCATTAGACGGGGAACCTACGAGCAGTACTTC.